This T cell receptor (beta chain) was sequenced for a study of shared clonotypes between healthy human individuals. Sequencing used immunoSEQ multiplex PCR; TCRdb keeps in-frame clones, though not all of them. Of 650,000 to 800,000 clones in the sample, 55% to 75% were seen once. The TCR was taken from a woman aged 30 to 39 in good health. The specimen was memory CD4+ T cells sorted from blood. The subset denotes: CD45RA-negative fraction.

The CDR3 here is CSVEDLWGETQYF. The CDR3 bases are TGCAGCGTTGAAGATCTTTGGGGTGAGACCCAGTACTTC. The V gene is TRBV29-1, the J gene TRBJ2-5; D ambiguous. The CDR3 totals 13 residues. CDR1 is SQVTM and CDR2 is ANQGSEA in the germline V gene. V gave up 0 bases and J gave up 5 bases, with 10 bases separating them. Variable domain in full (rest from reference TRBV29-1 and TRBJ2-5): SAVISQKPSRDICQRGTSLTIQCQVDSQVTMMFWYRQQPGQSLTLIATANQGSEATYESGFVIDKFPISRPNLTFSTLTVSNMSPEDSSIYLCSVEDLWGETQYFGPGTRLLVL.